Sequencing of this T cell receptor (beta chain) was carried out in a study of T-cell reconstitution after alpha-beta-depleted transplantation in children. Broader study findings: The main origin of T-cell counts and diversity one year after transplant was newly produced T cells. Diversity of TCRbeta at day 60 was high in some patients, arising from surviving recipient T cells and thymic progenitors. Several hundred graft clones that had expanded were reportedly the source of alpha-beta T cells about two months after transplant.

This clonotype was seen repeatedly, ten times or more. The antigen is not known. The TCRbeta library incorporated unique molecular identifiers. TCRdb called the PCR reads again in MiXCR, with one record for every CDR3 protein. The sample consists of several thousand distinct CDR3 sequences, under 7% of them appearing once. V was shortened by 4 bases and J by 4 bases, with 12 bases between the two germline ends. This CDR3 comprises 13 residues. Germline CDR1 reads SGHRS; CDR2 reads YFSETQ. This receptor was obtained from a child less than two years old who had a stem cell transplant for acute myeloid leukemia, so the T cells may come from the graft donor. This material consisted of PBMCs, mostly from graft donor cells, taken 180 days after TCRalphabeta/CD19-depleted stem cell transplant. The V gene is TRBV5-1, the J gene TRBJ2-7, with D hard to call. This CDR3 is CASSPDTVYEQYF. CDR3 sequence (DNA): TGCGCCAGCAGCCCAGACACGGTGTACGAGCAGTACTTC. The full variable domain, in which reference TRBV5-1 and TRBJ2-7 provide the parts outside the CDR3, is KAGVTQTPRYLIKTRGQQVTLSCSPISGHRSVSWYQQTPGQGLQFLFEYFSETQRNKGNFPGRFSGRQFSNSRSEMNVSTLELGDSALYLCASSPDTVYEQYFGPGTRLTVT.